This is a list of T cell receptor beta chains from one sample in a study of T cell repertoires in cytomegalovirus infection. TCRdb itself ran the reads through MiXCR, one entry per CDR3 protein. The sample consists of approximately 700,000 distinct CDR3 sequences, 35% of them appearing once. The material sequenced was PBMCs. The receptors stem from a human donor in good health (CMV status not recorded). Some clones in this sample may be carry-over from other donors' samples. CDR3s include the opening cysteine and the closing phenylalanine or tryptophan. A D gene is named only where the DNA matches it firmly. Only some rows state a clone size, as once, few, many or a class for expanded clones.

V gene: TRBV5-6; J gene: TRBJ1-1; clone size: -; D gene: -; CDR3 protein: CASSSFGRAHTEAFF; CDR3 DNA: TGTGCCAGCAGCTCCTTTGGGCGCGCTCACACTGAAGCTTTCTTT
V gene: TRBV6-8; J gene: TRBJ1-5; clone size: -; D gene: -; CDR3 protein: CASRPDPQNQPQHF; CDR3 DNA: TGTGCCAGCAGACCCGACCCTCAAAATCAGCCCCAGCATTTT
V gene: TRBV7-6; J gene: TRBJ2-1; clone size: many; D gene: TRBD1; CDR3 protein: CASSLGTGYSYNEQFF; CDR3 DNA: TGTGCCAGCAGCTTAGGGACAGGCTATTCCTACAATGAGCAGTTCTTC
V gene: TRBV6-6; J gene: TRBJ2-3; clone size: -; D gene: -; CDR3 protein: CACRRPGLTVTDTQYF; CDR3 DNA: TGTGCCTGCCGGAGACCGGGACTCACCGTCACAGATACGCAGTATTTT
V gene: TRBV7-8; J gene: TRBJ1-2; clone size: few; D gene: TRBD1; CDR3 protein: CASTDLGTALNYGYTF; CDR3 DNA: TGTGCCAGCACCGACTTAGGGACAGCCCTTAACTATGGCTACACCTTC
V gene: TRBV2; J gene: TRBJ1-1; clone size: -; D gene: TRBD1; CDR3 protein: CASTWTGAEAFF; CDR3 DNA: TGTGCCAGCACTTGGACAGGGGCTGAAGCTTTCTTT
V gene: TRBV6-6; J gene: TRBJ2-1; clone size: -; D gene: -; CDR3 protein: CASSYSSFANEQFF; CDR3 DNA: TGTGCCAGCAGTTACTCGAGTTTCGCTAATGAGCAGTTCTTC
V gene: TRBV19; J gene: TRBJ1-5; clone size: few; D gene: -; CDR3 protein: CAGNQGRGQPQHF; CDR3 DNA: TGTGCCGGAAACCAGGGGAGAGGTCAGCCCCAGCATTTT
V gene: TRBV28; J gene: TRBJ2-3; clone size: -; D gene: -; CDR3 protein: CASSNKGFSPDTQYF; CDR3 DNA: TGTGCCAGCAGTAATAAGGGGTTTTCCCCAGATACGCAGTATTTT
V gene: TRBV25-1; J gene: TRBJ2-1; clone size: few; D gene: TRBD1; CDR3 protein: CASSDQAPTGGGNEQFF; CDR3 DNA: TGTGCCAGCAGTGATCAAGCTCCGACAGGGGGCGGGAATGAGCAGTTCTTC
V gene: TRBV28; J gene: TRBJ2-5; clone size: few; D gene: TRBD2; CDR3 protein: CASKPPGLGGRGETQYF; CDR3 DNA: TGTGCCAGCAAACCTCCGGGACTAGGGGGGCGGGGGGAGACCCAGTACTTC
V gene: TRBV7-9; J gene: TRBJ2-7; clone size: -; D gene: -; CDR3 protein: CASRSPGASYEQYF; CDR3 DNA: TGTGCCAGCAGATCCCCCGGGGCGAGCTACGAGCAGTACTTC
V gene: TRBV2; J gene: TRBJ1-2; clone size: -; D gene: TRBD1; CDR3 protein: CASIPPGGYGYTF; CDR3 DNA: TGTGCCAGCATCCCCCCAGGGGGGTACGGCTACACCTTC
V gene: TRBV6-6; J gene: TRBJ1-1; clone size: few; D gene: -; CDR3 protein: CASSYSIAGTEAFF; CDR3 DNA: TGTGCCAGCAGTTACTCGATTGCAGGCACTGAAGCTTTCTTT
V gene: TRBV4-1; J gene: TRBJ1-1; clone size: -; D gene: TRBD1; CDR3 protein: CASSQETGTVNTEAFF; CDR3 DNA: TGCGCCAGCAGCCAGGAAACAGGGACAGTTAACACTGAAGCTTTCTTT
V gene: TRBV6-1; J gene: TRBJ2-1; clone size: many; D gene: -; CDR3 protein: CASSRNNEQFF; CDR3 DNA: TGTGCCAGCAGTAGGAACAATGAGCAGTTCTTC
V gene: TRBV19; J gene: TRBJ2-4; clone size: -; D gene: -; CDR3 protein: CASSRTTLAKNIQYF; CDR3 DNA: TGTGCCAGTAGTAGGACGACTTTAGCCAAAAACATTCAGTACTTC
V gene: TRBV5-5; J gene: TRBJ2-7; clone size: -; D gene: TRBD2; CDR3 protein: CASSTLLAGGPYEQYF; CDR3 DNA: TGTGCCAGCAGCACCCTTCTAGCGGGAGGTCCCTACGAGCAGTACTTC
V gene: TRBV28; J gene: TRBJ1-1; clone size: -; D gene: TRBD1; CDR3 protein: CASRYRGSITEAFF; CDR3 DNA: TGTGCCAGCAGGTACAGGGGGTCAATTACTGAAGCTTTCTTT
V gene: TRBV11-3; J gene: TRBJ1-4; clone size: -; D gene: -; CDR3 protein: CASSPTGFTGGRGEKLFF; CDR3 DNA: TGTGCCAGCAGCCCAACCGGATTTACGGGGGGCAGAGGTGAAAAACTGTTTTTT
V gene: TRBV6-5; J gene: TRBJ2-1; clone size: -; D gene: -; CDR3 protein: CASRQINEQFF; CDR3 DNA: TGTGCCAGCAGGCAAATCAATGAGCAGTTCTTC
V gene: TRBV7-9; J gene: TRBJ2-7; clone size: many; D gene: TRBD2; CDR3 protein: CASSFGMRTSSGYEQYF; CDR3 DNA: TGTGCCAGCAGCTTCGGGATGAGGACTAGCTCAGGGTACGAGCAGTACTTC
V gene: TRBV7-9; J gene: TRBJ2-3; clone size: -; D gene: -; CDR3 protein: CASSLRSKF; CDR3 DNA: TGTGCCAGCAGCTTACGCTCGAAGTTT
V gene: TRBV7-9; J gene: TRBJ1-2; clone size: -; D gene: -; CDR3 protein: CASSLEGQYNYGYTF; CDR3 DNA: TGTGCCAGCAGCTTAGAGGGGCAGTATAACTATGGCTACACCTTC
V gene: TRBV12-3/TRBV12-4; J gene: TRBJ1-5; clone size: few; D gene: TRBD1; CDR3 protein: CASSLAGTDNQPQHF; CDR3 DNA: TGTGCCAGCAGCCTTGCTGGGACAGACAATCAGCCCCAGCATTTT
V gene: TRBV5-6; J gene: TRBJ2-7; clone size: few; D gene: -; CDR3 protein: CASSLTDRPYEQYF; CDR3 DNA: TGTGCCAGCAGCTTGACGGACAGACCATACGAGCAGTACTTC
V gene: TRBV12-3/TRBV12-4; J gene: TRBJ2-1; clone size: few; D gene: TRBD2; CDR3 protein: CASRGLAGPYNEQFF; CDR3 DNA: TGTGCCAGCAGGGGACTAGCGGGGCCCTACAATGAGCAGTTCTTC
V gene: TRBV6-8; J gene: TRBJ1-5; clone size: few; D gene: TRBD1; CDR3 protein: CASSITGGNQPQHF; CDR3 DNA: TGTGCCAGCAGCATTACAGGGGGGAATCAGCCCCAGCATTTT
V gene: TRBV7-8; J gene: TRBJ2-7; clone size: -; D gene: TRBD2; CDR3 protein: CASSFPLAVNEQYF; CDR3 DNA: TGTGCCAGCAGCTTTCCTCTAGCGGTAAACGAGCAGTACTTC
V gene: TRBV20-1; J gene: TRBJ1-5; clone size: -; D gene: -; CDR3 protein: CSARTARDQPQHF; CDR3 DNA: TGCAGTGCTAGGACAGCCAGAGATCAGCCCCAGCATTTT
V gene: TRBV12-3/TRBV12-4; J gene: TRBJ2-1; clone size: few; D gene: TRBD2; CDR3 protein: CASSTTSGRSSYNEQFF; CDR3 DNA: TGTGCCAGCAGCACAACTAGCGGGAGATCCTCCTACAATGAGCAGTTCTTC